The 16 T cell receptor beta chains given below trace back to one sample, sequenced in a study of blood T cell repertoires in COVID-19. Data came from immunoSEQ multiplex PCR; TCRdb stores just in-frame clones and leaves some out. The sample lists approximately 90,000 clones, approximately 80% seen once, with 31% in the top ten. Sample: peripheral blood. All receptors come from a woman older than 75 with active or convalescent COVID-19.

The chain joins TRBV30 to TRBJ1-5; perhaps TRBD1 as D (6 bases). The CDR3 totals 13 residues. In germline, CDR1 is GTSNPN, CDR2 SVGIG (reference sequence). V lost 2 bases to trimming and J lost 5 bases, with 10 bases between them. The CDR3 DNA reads TGTGCCTGGAGTCCGTCAGGGGATCAGCCCCAGCATTTT. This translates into CAWSPSGDQPQHF.

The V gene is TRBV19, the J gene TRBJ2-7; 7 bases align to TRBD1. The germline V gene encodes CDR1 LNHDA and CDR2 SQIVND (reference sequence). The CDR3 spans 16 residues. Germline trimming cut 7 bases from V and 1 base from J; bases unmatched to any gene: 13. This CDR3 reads CASTQETGTESYEQYF. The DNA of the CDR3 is TGTGCCAGTACGCAAGAGACCGGGACAGAATCCTACGAGCAGTACTTC.

The CDR3 loop is CASSQAGGADNEQFF. In DNA, the CDR3 is TGTGCCAGCAGCCAAGCGGGGGGTGCAGACAATGAGCAGTTCTTC. The chain has TRBV3-1 (or the pseudogene TRBV3-2) and TRBJ2-1; 7 positions agree with TRBD2. V lost 1 base to trimming and J lost 5 bases; unmatched junction nucleotides: 5. The CDR3 contains 15 residues. Germline V gene lookup returns CDR1 LGHDT and CDR2 YNNKEL (reference sequence).

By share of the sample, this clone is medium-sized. Here the CDR3 reads CASIGNSYEQYF. The CDR3 DNA is TGTGCCAGTATCGGGAACTCCTACGAGCAGTACTTC. The chain employs TRBV19 and TRBJ2-7, with a weak D call TRBD2 (5 bases). This CDR3 is 12 amino acids long. Deletions cut 7 bases from V and 0 bases from J, with 7 bases between. The germline V gene has CDR1 LNHDA and CDR2 SQIVND (reference sequence).

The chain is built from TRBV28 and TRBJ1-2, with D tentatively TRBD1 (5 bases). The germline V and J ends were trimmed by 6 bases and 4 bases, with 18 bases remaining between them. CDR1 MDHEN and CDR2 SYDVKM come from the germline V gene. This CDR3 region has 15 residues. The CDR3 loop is CASSKPDTGFYGYTF. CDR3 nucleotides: TGTGCCAGCAGCAAGCCGGACACAGGATTCTATGGCTACACCTTC.

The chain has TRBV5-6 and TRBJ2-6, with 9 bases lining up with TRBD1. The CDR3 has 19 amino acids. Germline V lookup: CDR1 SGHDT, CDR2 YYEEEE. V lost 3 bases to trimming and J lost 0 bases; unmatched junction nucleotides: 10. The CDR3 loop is CASSSAGTGFASGANVLTF. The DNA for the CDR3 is TGTGCCAGCAGCTCGGCCGGGACAGGGTTTGCCTCTGGGGCCAACGTCCTGACTTTC.

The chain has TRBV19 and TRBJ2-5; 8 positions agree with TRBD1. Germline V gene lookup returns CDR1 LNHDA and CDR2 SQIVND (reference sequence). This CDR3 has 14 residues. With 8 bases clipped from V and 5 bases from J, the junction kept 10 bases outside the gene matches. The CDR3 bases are TGTGCCAGTGTTTCACAGGGGGATGTGGAGACCCAGTACTTC. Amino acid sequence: CASVSQGDVETQYF. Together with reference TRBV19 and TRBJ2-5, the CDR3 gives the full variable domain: DGGITQSPKYLFRKEGQNVTLSCEQNLNHDAMYWYRQDPGQGLRLIYYSQIVNDFQKGDIAEGYSVSREKKESFPLTVTSAQKNPTAFYLCASVSQGDVETQYFGPGTRLLVL.

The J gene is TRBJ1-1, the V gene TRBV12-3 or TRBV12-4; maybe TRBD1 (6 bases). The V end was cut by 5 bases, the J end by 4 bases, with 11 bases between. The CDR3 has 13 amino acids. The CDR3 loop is CASSLGQSTEAFF. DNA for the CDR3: TGTGCCAGCAGTCTTGGACAGAGCACTGAAGCTTTCTTT.

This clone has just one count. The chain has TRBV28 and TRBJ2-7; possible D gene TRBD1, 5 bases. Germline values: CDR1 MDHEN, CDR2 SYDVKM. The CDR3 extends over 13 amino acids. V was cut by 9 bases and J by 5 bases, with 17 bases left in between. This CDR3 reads CASRGHPSHEQYF. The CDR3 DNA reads TGTGCCAGTCGAGGACACCCTTCCCACGAGCAGTACTTC.

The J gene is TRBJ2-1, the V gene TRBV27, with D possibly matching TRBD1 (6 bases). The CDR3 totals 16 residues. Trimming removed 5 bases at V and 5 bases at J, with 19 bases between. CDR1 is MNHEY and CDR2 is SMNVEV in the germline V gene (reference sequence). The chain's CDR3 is CASSPTGQLKNNEQFF. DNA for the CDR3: TGTGCCAGCAGTCCAACCGGACAGCTTAAAAACAATGAGCAGTTCTTC.

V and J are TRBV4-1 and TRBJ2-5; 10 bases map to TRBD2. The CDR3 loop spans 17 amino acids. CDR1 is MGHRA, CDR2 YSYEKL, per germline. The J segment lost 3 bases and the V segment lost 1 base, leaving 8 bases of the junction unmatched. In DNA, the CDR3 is TGCGCCAGCAGCCAAGGTCGTTCGCTAGCGGGAGAAGAGACCCAGTACTTC. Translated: CASSQGRSLAGEETQYF.

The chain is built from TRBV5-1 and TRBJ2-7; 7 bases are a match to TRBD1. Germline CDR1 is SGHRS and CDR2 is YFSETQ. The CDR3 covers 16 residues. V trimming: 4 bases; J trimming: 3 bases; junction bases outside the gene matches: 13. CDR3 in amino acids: CASSPGQSNPNYEQYF. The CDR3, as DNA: TGCGCCAGCAGCCCGGGACAGTCCAATCCCAACTACGAGCAGTACTTC.

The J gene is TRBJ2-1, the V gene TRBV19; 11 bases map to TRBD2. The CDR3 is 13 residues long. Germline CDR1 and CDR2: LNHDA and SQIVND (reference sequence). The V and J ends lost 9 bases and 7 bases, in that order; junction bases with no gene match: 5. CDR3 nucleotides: TGTGCCAGCCGGCTAGCGGGGGGAAATGAGCAGTTCTTC. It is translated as CASRLAGGNEQFF.

The CDR3 DNA is TGCGCCAGCAGCTTGGGAGGTCAAGGGGGTGAAGCTTTCTTT. Translated: CASSLGGQGGEAFF. J is TRBJ1-1 and V is TRBV5-1; D is perhaps TRBD1 (6 bases). V was cut by 0 bases and J by 7 bases, with 13 bases left in between. Germline CDR1 and CDR2: SGHRS and YFSETQ. There are 14 residues in the CDR3.

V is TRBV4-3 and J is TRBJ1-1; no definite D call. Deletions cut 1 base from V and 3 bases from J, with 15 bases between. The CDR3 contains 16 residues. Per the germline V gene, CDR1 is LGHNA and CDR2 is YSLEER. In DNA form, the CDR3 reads TGCGCCAGCAGCCAAGGGCCCAGGCGGGCGGACACTGAAGCTTTCTTT. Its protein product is CASSQGPRRADTEAFF.

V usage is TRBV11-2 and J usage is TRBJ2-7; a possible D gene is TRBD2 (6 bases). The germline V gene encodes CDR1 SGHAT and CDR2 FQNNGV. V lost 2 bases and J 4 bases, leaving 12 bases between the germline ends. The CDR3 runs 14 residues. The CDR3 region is CASSLSDGGYEQYF. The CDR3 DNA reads TGTGCCAGCAGCTTATCGGATGGAGGGTACGAGCAGTACTTC.